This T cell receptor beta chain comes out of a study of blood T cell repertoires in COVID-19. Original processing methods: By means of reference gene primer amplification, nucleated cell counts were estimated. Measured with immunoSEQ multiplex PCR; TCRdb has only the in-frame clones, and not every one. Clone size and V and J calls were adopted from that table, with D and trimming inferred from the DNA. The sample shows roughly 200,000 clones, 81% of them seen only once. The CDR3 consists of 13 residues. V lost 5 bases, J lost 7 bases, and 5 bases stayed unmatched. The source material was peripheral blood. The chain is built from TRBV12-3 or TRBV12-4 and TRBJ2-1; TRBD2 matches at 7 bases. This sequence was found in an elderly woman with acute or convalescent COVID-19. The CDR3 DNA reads TGTGCCAGCAGTCGGGACTACCAGAATGAGCAGTTCTTC. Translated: CASSRDYQNEQFF.